Each of the 12 T cell receptor beta chains below was sequenced from the same sample in a study of blood T cell repertoires in COVID-19. Repertoires were generated with immunoSEQ multiplex PCR, while TCRdb's copy carries only in-frame clones and drops some. The sample lists roughly 380,000 clones, over 75% occurring once. Sequenced: peripheral blood. The receptors stem from a woman in her 40s with COVID-19, enrolled during active disease.

The rearrangement uses TRBV28 and TRBJ2-7; 9 nucleotides match TRBD1. Germline assignment: CDR1 MDHEN and CDR2 SYDVKM. Trimming removed 5 bases from V and 4 bases from J; junction bases left unmatched: 9. This CDR3 has 15 amino acids. The CDR3 coding sequence is TGTGCCAGCAGTCCACTTGGGACAGGGAGGTACGAGCAGTACTTC. Amino acids: CASSPLGTGRYEQYF.

V is TRBV19 and J is TRBJ1-2; D may be TRBD1 (5 bases). V gave up 5 bases and J gave up 4 bases, with 11 bases separating them. CDR3 size: 13 residues. CDR1 is LNHDA, CDR2 SQIVND, per germline (reference sequence). CDR3: CASSWARGYGYTF. The CDR3, as DNA: TGTGCCAGTAGTTGGGCTAGGGGCTATGGCTACACCTTC.

This clone was seen once. The chain joins TRBV10-1 to TRBJ1-1; D may be TRBD1 (5 bases). Looked up from germline, CDR1 is WNHNN and CDR2 is SYGVQD (reference sequence). The CDR3 has 14 residues. Trimming removed 10 bases from V and 7 bases from J, with 22 bases in between. In DNA, the CDR3 is TGCGCCACCGACGTTTATTGCAGGGCTGATGAAGCTTTCTTT. It encodes CATDVYCRADEAFF.

This clone has just one count. This sequence joins TRBV5-1 and TRBJ1-4, with D perhaps matching TRBD1 (6 bases). The germline gives CDR1 SGHRS, CDR2 YFSETQ. The CDR3 loop spans 15 amino acids. Trimming removed 0 bases from V and 8 bases from J, with 14 bases in between. The CDR3 sequence is CASSLVAGAGEKLFF. The CDR3 bases are TGCGCCAGCAGCTTGGTAGCGGGGGCGGGAGAAAAACTGTTTTTT. The full variable domain, rest sourced from reference TRBV5-1 and TRBJ1-4, is KAGVTQTPRYLIKTRGQQVTLSCSPISGHRSVSWYQQTPGQGLQFLFEYFSETQRNKGNFPGRFSGRQFSNSRSEMNVSTLELGDSALYLCASSLVAGAGEKLFFGSGTQLSVL.

Turning to this clone: This sample also contains other DNA sequences that code for the same CDR3. CDR3 region: CASSYQGQVNTEAFF. The CDR3 DNA reads as TGTGCCAGCAGTTACCAGGGGCAGGTGAACACTGAAGCTTTCTTT. The V call is TRBV6-5, the J call TRBJ1-1; the D gene is possibly TRBD1 (6 bases). The CDR3 has 15 residues. V was shortened by 2 bases and J by 0 bases, with 10 bases between the two germline ends. Germline V CDR1 and CDR2: MNHEY, SVGAGI.

This clone is a singleton in its sample. The chain joins TRBV6-5 to TRBJ1-2, with D maybe TRBD1 (5 bases). V was trimmed by 7 bases and J by 6 bases, leaving 15 bases between them. There are 13 residues in the CDR3. Germline CDR1 reads MNHEY; CDR2 reads SVGAGI. The CDR3 loop reads CASTYGAGNGYTF. CDR3 nucleotide sequence: TGTGCCAGCACGTATGGCGCAGGGAATGGCTACACCTTC.

The V gene is TRBV27, the J gene TRBJ1-1, with D perhaps TRBD1 (5 bases). V was shortened by 3 bases and J by 6 bases, with 14 bases between the two germline ends. CDR3 length equals 14 residues. Germline loops: CDR1 MNHEY, CDR2 SMNVEV (reference sequence). The chain's CDR3 is CASSFSAQGAEAFF. Here the CDR3 DNA reads TGTGCCAGCAGTTTTTCCGCCCAGGGCGCTGAAGCTTTCTTT.

The genes are TRBV27 and TRBJ1-2; D not resolved. The V end lost 6 bases, the J end lost 8 bases, and 16 bases lay between the germline ends. The CDR3 sequence is 13 residues long. Germline V gene sequence: CDR1 MNHEY, CDR2 SMNVEV (reference sequence). CDR3 loop: CASSTGYSWGYTF. The CDR3 DNA reads TGTGCCAGCAGCACCGGGTACTCGTGGGGCTACACCTTC.

The chain employs TRBV28 and TRBJ2-1, with 8 positions matching TRBD2. CDR3 length equals 16 residues. Germline CDR1 and CDR2: MDHEN and SYDVKM. Trimming cost V 8 bases and J 4 bases; bases outside gene matches: 13. The CDR3 spells CASVRLAGNIYNEQFF. CDR3 in DNA: TGTGCCAGCGTCAGATTAGCGGGGAACATTTACAATGAGCAGTTCTTC.

The V and J genes are TRBV19 and TRBJ1-2; 7 nucleotides agree with TRBD1. The length of the CDR3 is 13 residues. V was pared by 7 bases and J by 5 bases, with 7 bases of the junction left unmatched. Germline lookup yields CDR1 LNHDA and CDR2 SQIVND (reference sequence). In DNA form, the CDR3 reads TGTGCCAGTAACCGACAGGGTGGTTATGGCTACACCTTC. This translates into CASNRQGGYGYTF.

This rearrangement joins TRBV6-9 to TRBJ2-7; D ambiguous. The CDR3 runs to 14 residues. Trimming took 7 bases from V and 2 from J, leaving 15 bases between them. Germline CDR1 is MNHGY and CDR2 is SVAAGI. The CDR3 nucleotides are TGTGCCAGCATTCTGCTCGCGGTACCCTACGAGCAGTACTTC. This encodes CASILLAVPYEQYF.

The chain uses TRBV19 and TRBJ1-6, with 7 bases lining up with TRBD1. Germline lookup yields CDR1 LNHDA and CDR2 SQIVND (reference sequence). The J segment lost 0 bases and the V segment lost 9 bases, leaving 14 bases of the junction unmatched. This CDR3 region has 18 residues. The CDR3 spells CASKGQPGPSSYNSPLHF. CDR3 DNA sequence: TGTGCCAGCAAGGGACAGCCCGGGCCGAGCTCCTATAATTCACCCCTCCACTTT.